Given below is one TCR beta chain in context. Germline V lookup: CDR1 LGHNA, CDR2 YNFKEQ. V gave up 4 bases and J gave up 5 bases, with 19 bases separating them. CDR3 length: 16 amino acids. These data belong to a study of blood T cell repertoires in COVID-19. As for the study in general: The samples span acute and convalescent COVID-19 from the United States, Italy and Spain.

Repertoires were generated with immunoSEQ multiplex PCR, while TCRdb's copy carries only in-frame clones and drops some. This sample has approximately 120,000 clones, with around 80% found just once. The chain is built from TRBV4-2 and TRBJ2-3, with D perhaps matching TRBD2 (7 bases). Sequencing was done on a sample of peripheral blood. This sequence was found in a human donor in a cohort sampled during active or convalescent COVID-19. In DNA form, the CDR3 reads TGTGCCAGCAGCCGCCCAGCGGCAGGGGAGGGAGATACGCAGTATTTT. Translation: CASSRPAAGEGDTQYF.